Presented here are 15 T cell receptor beta chains from one specimen sequenced in a study of blood T cells in healthy people across ages. PCR was performed a second time for about 6 to 12 cycles using a sample-barcoded 5' primer and a J-beta primer mix. TCRdb re-called the 5' RACE reads with MiXCR, one entry per CDR3 protein. This table holds about 560,000 distinct CDR3 sequences, about 28% found once. These records were also assigned to another study, of T cells of mothers and their children.

The sequencing sample was made of blood. All receptors derive from a boy aged 2 to 10 in good health.

CDR3 loop: CSASPGHEQYF. The CDR3 DNA follows: TGCAGTGCTAGCCCCGGACACGAGCAGTACTTC. This chain uses TRBV20-1 with TRBJ2-7; the D is unclear. Germline CDR1 DFQATT, CDR2 SNEGSKA (reference sequence). CDR3 size: 11 residues. Trimming took off 3 bases at V and 5 bases at J, with 8 bases between the two ends.

The chain carries TRBV5-5 and TRBJ1-3; D is undetermined. This CDR3 is 15 amino acids long. V was cut by 7 bases and J by 2 bases, with 16 bases left in between. Germline values: CDR1 SGHKS, CDR2 YYEKEE (reference sequence). Here the CDR3 DNA reads TGTGCCAGCGAGGTAGAGGACGGTCCTGGAAACACCATATATTTT. It codes for CASEVEDGPGNTIYF.

This clonotype was seen more than once but under ten times. The chain couples TRBV3-1 to TRBJ2-5; D perhaps matches TRBD2 (6 bases). Judging by the DNA end, TRBJ2-1 fits better; the J call may be wrong. The CDR3 runs to 16 residues. Per germline, CDR1 LGHDT and CDR2 YNNKEL (reference sequence). The CDR3 region has the DNA TGTGCCAGCAGCCAAGTGCTAGCGAGATATACGAATGAGCAGTTCTTC. It is translated as CASSQVLARYTNEQFF.

This clonotype showed up just a few times. This CDR3 reads CASRGPLTKNIQYF. CDR3 nucleotides: TGTGCCAGCAGAGGACCTTTAACCAAAAACATTCAGTACTTC. The chain combines TRBV6-2 or TRBV6-3 with TRBJ2-4, with no clear D. Trimming took 6 bases from V and 2 from J, leaving 11 bases between them. Germline V gene sequence: CDR1 MNHEY, CDR2 SVGEGT. The CDR3 is made up of 14 amino acids.

Only a few counts were recorded for this clonotype. CDR3 region: CASRRDRGAEQYF. The DNA of the CDR3 is TGTGCCAGCAGACGGGACAGGGGAGCCGAGCAGTACTTC. The rearrangement links TRBV6-5 to TRBJ2-7; 10 nucleotides agree with TRBD1. Germline CDR1 and CDR2: MNHEY and SVGAGI. The CDR3 totals 13 residues. Trimming took 6 bases from V and 6 from J; bases not matched to a gene: 5.

This clonotype was counted between two and nine times. This chain uses TRBV2 with TRBJ2-1, with 13 positions matching TRBD2. J lost 4 bases, V lost 11 bases, and 11 bases had no gene match. The germline V gene has CDR1 SNHLY and CDR2 FYNNEI. This CDR3 is built from 16 residues. The chain's CDR3 is CAGKRGLAGIYNEQFF. The CDR3 nucleotides are TGTGCCGGCAAGAGGGGACTAGCGGGGATTTACAATGAGCAGTTCTTC.

CDR3: CASSLPGSNEQYF. CDR3 coding DNA: TGTGCCAGCAGCTTGCCGGGGAGCAACGAGCAGTACTTC. V gene TRBV5-6 combines with J gene TRBJ2-5; possible D gene TRBD2, 5 bases. The closer fit of TRBJ2-7 to the DNA end suggests the J call may be wrong. This CDR3 has 13 residues. CDR1 is SGHDT, CDR2 YYEEEE, per germline.

The V and J genes are TRBV28 and TRBJ2-7; 7 bases are shared with TRBD1. This CDR3 has 17 residues. Germline V CDR1 and CDR2: MDHEN, SYDVKM. Trimming took 1 base from V and 0 from J; bases not matched to a gene: 9. The CDR3 reads CASSLSSGTASSYEQYF. The CDR3 DNA reads as TGTGCCAGCAGTTTATCGTCCGGGACAGCGAGCTCCTACGAGCAGTACTTC.

The CDR3 DNA reads TGTGCCAGCAGTTCTATTTATGCGACAGATTCCTACGAGCAGTACTTC. It codes for CASSSIYATDSYEQYF. The J gene is TRBJ2-7, the V gene TRBV6-2 or TRBV6-3, with TRBD1 as a possible D gene (5 bases). V lost 4 bases and J lost 1, with 17 bases in between. Germline assignment: CDR1 MNHEY and CDR2 SVGEGT. The CDR3 runs 16 residues.

This sequence joins TRBV19 and TRBJ1-1, with a tentative D call TRBD1 (5 bases). CDR3 length: 13 residues. Germline V gives CDR1 LNHDA, CDR2 SQIVND (reference sequence). V lost 5 bases and J 11 bases, leaving 18 bases between the germline ends. CDR3 protein: CASSPITGQGAFF. CDR3 bases: TGTGCCAGTAGTCCGATTACAGGCCAGGGCGCTTTCTTT.

Regarding this clonotype: One end of the junction fails to match germline, which may point to a read error. The V and J genes are TRBV5-1 and TRBJ2-3, with TRBD2 identical over 14 bases. Looked up from germline, CDR1 is SGHRS and CDR2 is YFSETQ. The CDR3 loop spans 16 amino acids. The CDR3 protein is CPSSRGLAGGTDTQYF. The CDR3, as DNA: TGCCCCAGCAGCAGGGGACTAGCGGGGGGCACAGATACGCAGTATTTT. Together with reference TRBV5-1 and TRBJ2-3, the CDR3 gives the full variable domain: KAGVTQTPRYLIKTRGQQVTLSCSPISGHRSVSWYQQTPGQGLQFLFEYFSETQRNKGNFPGRFSGRQFSNSRSEMNVSTLELGDSALYLCPSSRGLAGGTDTQYFGPGTRLTVL.

The chain is built from TRBV10-3 and TRBJ2-3; 9 positions match TRBD2. CDR1 is ENHRY, CDR2 SYGVKD, per germline. V shed 10 bases, J shed 4 bases, and the junction held 6 bases outside the gene matches. The CDR3 is made up of 13 amino acids. The CDR3 DNA is TGTGCCACCCTAGCGGGGTCAGCAGATACGCAGTATTTT. Its translation: CATLAGSADTQYF.

V and J are TRBV20-1 and TRBJ2-2, with TRBD2 matching 8 bases. Trimming removed 0 bases from V and 6 bases from J; junction bases left unmatched: 9. Germline CDR1 and CDR2: DFQATT and SNEGSKA (reference sequence). This CDR3 is 16 amino acids long. CDR3 amino acids: CSARDFRGGFPGELFF. The CDR3 DNA reads TGCAGTGCTAGAGATTTCCGGGGGGGGTTCCCCGGGGAGCTGTTTTTT.

The table lists this clonotype with a few counts. The J gene is TRBJ2-5, the V gene TRBV5-1, with D maybe TRBD2 (6 bases). The DNA end is a closer match to TRBJ2-7, so the J assignment may be wrong. The germline gives CDR1 SGHRS, CDR2 YFSETQ. The CDR3 is 14 residues long. CDR3 nucleotides: TGCGCCAGCAGCTCTGCTAGCGTTTCCTACGAGCAGTACTTC. Translating it yields CASSSASVSYEQYF.

This clonotype was detected only a few times. The rearrangement joins TRBV29-1 to TRBJ2-7; 9 nucleotides agree with TRBD1. The CDR3 is 14 residues long. J was trimmed by 5 bases and V by 5 bases; bases with no gene match: 10. In germline, CDR1 is SQVTM, CDR2 ANQGSEA. The CDR3 sequence is CSVSPGTGPDEQYF. Here the CDR3 DNA reads TGCAGCGTTAGCCCCGGGACAGGGCCCGACGAGCAGTACTTC.